This entry is about one TCR beta chain. Its antigen is not identified. The germline CDR1 and CDR2 sequences are MDHEN and SYDVKM. V was pared by 6 bases and J by 7 bases, with 9 bases of the junction left unmatched. This CDR3 is 14 amino acids long. Assay: immunoSEQ multiplex PCR; the TCRdb copy retains only in-frame clones and omits some. The sample records approximately 6,400 clones, 70% to 80% being singletons. This sample stems from a study of PD-1 blockade in classical Hodgkin lymphoma. General study points: Compared with healthy donors, newly diagnosed patients reportedly showed lower baseline TCR diversity.

With no exception, relapse followed autologous stem cell transplantation in all patients, and brentuximab vedotin exposure varied. Complete response, partial response or progressive disease was each patient's best response. The sample was peripheral blood mononuclear cells (PBMCs), taken before the second cycle of nivolumab. The chain links TRBV28 to TRBJ1-2; the match to TRBD1 covers 9 bases. The TCR was taken from a human donor with classical Hodgkin lymphoma. Here the CDR3 DNA reads TGTGCCAGCAGAACCGGGACAGGGTTTGCTGGCTACACCTTC. Residues: CASRTGTGFAGYTF.